This T cell receptor beta chain was sequenced for a study of control samples from healthy donors and cancer patients. The length of the CDR3 is 15 residues. In germline, CDR1 is LGHNA, CDR2 YSLEER. Trimming removed 4 bases from V and 3 bases from J, with 12 bases in between. Libraries were prepared by immunoSEQ multiplex PCR; TCRdb keeps only in-frame clonotypes and omits some of them. The table records about 110,000 clones, about 80% of them present only once. This clone occurred a few times. The TCR originated in a man aged 18-30 years in good health. The sequenced material came from blood. This chain links TRBV4-3 with TRBJ2-2, with D tentatively TRBD2 (7 bases). The CDR3: CASSLGGAYTGELFF. The DNA of the CDR3 is TGCGCCAGCAGCCTTGGGGGGGCTTACACCGGGGAGCTGTTTTTT.